The clone carrying this TCR beta chain was observed once. Its antigen is still unknown. Treatment defined: approximately 10-day PBMC culture with coronavirus spike peptide pools or control peptides (ViraFEST assay). This sample is drawn from a study of vaccination and CD4 T cells after COVID-19. The study, taken as a whole, reports: A median of 86.3% of reactive clones, in convalescent patients, became evident only post-vaccination.

The CDR3 loop spans 15 amino acids. CDR1 is MNHGY and CDR2 is SVAAGI in the germline V gene. Deletions cut 7 bases from V and 2 bases from J, with 16 bases between. Scientists ran DNA taken from cultured CD4+ T cells through the Oncomine TCR Beta short-read assay for sequencing. TCRdb reprocessed the PCR reads via MiXCR and lists one record per CDR3 protein. The table includes 10,000 to 15,000 distinct CDR3 sequences, roughly 43% detected once. The receptor's source is a human donor who had recovered from COVID-19. The rearrangement links TRBV6-9 to TRBJ2-3, with D hard to call. Sequenced material: CD4+ T cells from blood, cultured in vitro. The CDR3 spells CASTRPAAITDTQYF. DNA for the CDR3: TGTGCCAGCACCCGGCCGGCGGCGATCACAGATACGCAGTATTTT.